Following are 22 T cell receptor beta chains from one sample sequenced in a study of post-analysis software for immune sequencing data. Whole-study findings and limits: Patients carried roughly five TRBV segments more frequently than controls did, and TRBV5-6, TRBV5-1 and TRBV20-1 were among them.

Unique molecular identifiers had been added to the TCR beta cDNA libraries. TCRdb independently ran MiXCR on the PCR reads; one entry per CDR3 protein. The sample contains about 820,000 distinct CDR3 sequences, roughly 58% of which appear only once. Which antigens these TCRs recognize remains unknown. Material for sequencing was blood. The receptors were gathered from a girl aged 10-17 years with multiple sclerosis.

The genes are TRBV5-1 and TRBJ2-3; D gene unclear. Germline V gene lookup returns CDR1 SGHRS and CDR2 YFSETQ. The CDR3 runs 16 residues. Trimming pared 4 bases from V and 4 bases from J, leaving 19 bases between. CDR3 in DNA: TGCGCCAGCAGCCGCCTGGGCCAGGCCCGGCCAGATACGCAGTATTTT. It is translated as CASSRLGQARPDTQYF.

This chain links TRBV10-2 with TRBJ2-7; D is unresolved. Trimming took 3 bases from V and 6 from J, leaving 6 bases between them. CDR3 length equals 11 residues. Germline V lookup: CDR1 WSHSY, CDR2 SAAADI. CDR3 sequence (DNA): TGCGCCAGCAGTGATCGGCTCGAGCAGTACTTC. It specifies CASSDRLEQYF.

The V gene is TRBV12-3 or TRBV12-4, the J gene TRBJ1-2; 7 bases fit TRBD1. Trimming cost V 5 bases and J 7 bases; bases outside gene matches: 4. The CDR3 is 12 residues long. CDR3 protein: CASSPSGGGYTF. CDR3 nucleotides: TGTGCCAGCAGTCCTTCAGGGGGTGGCTACACCTTC.

CDR3 nucleotide sequence: TGTGCCAGCAGTTACGGGGGAGGACTGTTTTTT. It encodes CASSYGGGLFF. This chain joins TRBV6-6 and TRBJ1-4, with D possibly TRBD1 on 5 matching bases. Germline V lookup: CDR1 MNHNY, CDR2 SVGAGI (reference sequence). The CDR3 consists of 11 residues. Trimming took 2 bases from V and 13 from J, leaving 8 bases between them.

This chain uses TRBV29-1 with TRBJ2-1, with 8 bases fitting TRBD2. This CDR3 spans 12 amino acids. In germline, CDR1 is SQVTM, CDR2 ANQGSEA. V lost 3 bases, J lost 7 bases, and 2 bases stayed unmatched. The DNA of the CDR3 is TGCAGCGTTGAGTCGGGGGGGAATGAGCAGTTCTTC. Its translation: CSVESGGNEQFF.

This clonotype was picked up a small number of times. The chain links TRBV2 to TRBJ1-2; the D gene is possibly TRBD1 (5 bases). V gave up 2 bases and J gave up 2 bases, with 12 bases separating them. The CDR3 has 15 residues. Per germline, CDR1 SNHLY and CDR2 FYNNEI. The CDR3 region is CASSENQGGNYGYTF. CDR3 coding DNA: TGTGCCAGCAGTGAAAATCAGGGAGGGAACTATGGCTACACCTTC. Variable domain in full (rest from reference TRBV2 and TRBJ1-2): EPEVTQTPSHQVTQMGQEVILRCVPISNHLYFYWYRQILGQKVEFLVSFYNNEISEKSEIFDDQFSVERPDGSNFTLKIRSTKLEDSAMYFCASSENQGGNYGYTFGSGTRLTVV.

The rearrangement joins TRBV30 to TRBJ2-1; 7 bases match TRBD1. After removal of 7 bases from V and 6 bases from J, the junction contained 6 bases not matched to a gene. CDR1 and CDR2 (germline): GTSNPN, SVGIG (reference sequence). CDR3 length equals 12 residues. Here the CDR3 reads CASRGNGNEQFF. In DNA, the CDR3 is TGTGCCTCCAGGGGGAATGGCAATGAGCAGTTCTTC.

This chain joins TRBV20-1 and TRBJ2-7; no clear D. V was pared by 3 bases and J by 7 bases, with 7 bases between. CDR3 length: 10 residues. Germline V gene data show CDR1 as DFQATT and CDR2 as SNEGSKA (reference sequence). CDR3 sequence (DNA): TGCAGTGCTAGTACCCGGGAGCAGTACTTC. It codes for CSASTREQYF.

This clonotype occurred a few times. The J gene is TRBJ1-1, the V gene TRBV7-6; D unresolved. This CDR3 comprises 13 residues. V was cut by 4 bases and J by 1 base, with 7 bases left in between. Germline-derived CDR1 and CDR2 are SGHVS and FNYEAQ. Here the CDR3 reads CASSWEENTEAFF. The CDR3 bases are TGTGCCAGCAGCTGGGAGGAGAACACTGAAGCTTTCTTT.

This clonotype has just a few counts. The V and J genes are TRBV5-1 and TRBJ2-1; D unclear. Between the trimmed V and J ends, which lost 2 bases and 7 bases, there was a span of 13 bases. Looked up from germline, CDR1 is SGHRS and CDR2 is YFSETQ. The CDR3 is 14 amino acids. The CDR3 DNA follows: TGCGCCAGCAGCTTCGTGGGGATGGGGAATGAGCAGTTCTTC. Translation gives CASSFVGMGNEQFF.

The chain is built from TRBV25-1 and TRBJ1-1; 7 nucleotides align to TRBD1. V lost 2 bases, J lost 10 bases, and 7 bases stayed unmatched. This CDR3 is built from 13 residues. Germline loops: CDR1 MGHDK, CDR2 SYGVNS. CDR3 amino acids: CASSEGGQVSAFF. Written as DNA, the CDR3 is TGTGCCAGCAGTGAAGGTGGACAGGTATCAGCTTTCTTT.

In DNA, the CDR3 is TGTGCCAGCAGTTCCCCAGGTCGTGCTAACTATGGCTACACCTTC. This gives the protein CASSSPGRANYGYTF. The chain employs TRBV6-5 and TRBJ1-2; D is unclear. The CDR3 has 15 amino acids. The germline V and J ends were trimmed by 4 bases and 0 bases, with 12 bases remaining between them. Germline-derived CDR1 and CDR2 are MNHEY and SVGAGI.

This clonotype was detected a few times. V gene TRBV20-1 combines with J gene TRBJ2-1, with 7 bases fitting TRBD1. The CDR3 loop spans 14 amino acids. Germline lookup yields CDR1 DFQATT and CDR2 SNEGSKA (reference sequence). J was trimmed by 0 bases and V by 7 bases; bases with no gene match: 6. The CDR3 DNA reads as TGCAGTGTTCGGACAGGTAGCTCCTACAATGAGCAGTTCTTC. Protein product: CSVRTGSSYNEQFF.

This chain uses TRBV28 with TRBJ2-3; no firm D call. The V and J ends lost 3 bases and 2 bases respectively, with 3 bases between them. Germline V gives CDR1 MDHEN, CDR2 SYDVKM. The CDR3 has 12 residues. CDR3 bases: TGTGCCAGCAGTTTTTTCACAGATACGCAGTATTTT. It encodes CASSFFTDTQYF.

V and J are TRBV20-1 and TRBJ2-1, with 13 bases lining up with TRBD2. With 0 bases clipped from V and 6 bases from J, the junction kept 5 bases outside the gene matches. The CDR3 covers 16 residues. CDR1 is DFQATT and CDR2 is SNEGSKA in the germline V gene (reference sequence). The CDR3 region has the DNA TGCAGTGCTAGAGATCATAGACTAGCGGGAGGCAATGAGCAGTTCTTC. Translated, it gives CSARDHRLAGGNEQFF.

This clonotype has only a few counts. This chain uses TRBV4-1 with TRBJ1-4, with TRBD1 identical over 8 bases. Looked up from germline, CDR1 is MGHRA and CDR2 is YSYEKL. This CDR3 comprises 16 residues. V trimming: 1 base; J trimming: 1 base; junction bases outside the gene matches: 2. The CDR3 DNA sequence: TGCGCCAGCAGCCAAGGACAGGGGATAACTAATGAAAAACTGTTTTTT. Translation gives CASSQGQGITNEKLFF.

This chain links TRBV29-1 with TRBJ2-3; D not resolved. CDR1 SQVTM and CDR2 ANQGSEA come from the germline V gene. The CDR3 has 12 residues. The V gene lost 7 bases and the J gene lost 3 bases, with 11 bases spanning the gap. CDR3 in amino acids: CSGPVTTDTQYF. CDR3 in DNA: TGCAGCGGTCCGGTTACGACAGATACGCAGTATTTT.

This chain joins TRBV5-1 and TRBJ1-2; D may be TRBD1 (5 bases). This CDR3 is 14 amino acids long. V lost 2 bases and J 3 bases, leaving 11 bases between the germline ends. Germline V gene sequence: CDR1 SGHRS, CDR2 YFSETQ. For the CDR3, the DNA is TGCGCCAGCAGCTTCACATCGGGGGACTATGGCTACACCTTC. This sequence encodes CASSFTSGDYGYTF.

The V gene is TRBV7-2, the J gene TRBJ2-4, with D perhaps assigned TRBD1 or TRBD2 (5 bases each). CDR1 and CDR2 from the germline V gene are SGHTA and FQGNSA. The CDR3 extends over 16 amino acids. Trimming cost V 3 bases and J 0 bases, with 12 bases left between them. CDR3: CASSFGTKLAKNIQYF. The CDR3 nucleotides are TGTGCCAGCAGCTTCGGGACGAAACTAGCCAAAAACATTCAGTACTTC.

This clonotype was counted a few times. The chain couples TRBV12-3 or TRBV12-4 to TRBJ2-1; D is possibly TRBD2 (6 bases). CDR3 size: 15 residues. Trimming pared 1 base from V and 8 bases from J, leaving 15 bases between. The DNA of the CDR3 is TGTGCCAGCAGTTTAGGCGGGATCCAACTGGATGAGCAGTTCTTC. Amino acids: CASSLGGIQLDEQFF.

The chain has TRBV11-2 and TRBJ2-6; D possibly uses TRBD1 or TRBD2 (6 bases each). The CDR3 sequence is 18 residues long. Trimming stripped 9 bases from V and 1 base from J, with 22 bases between. CDR1 SGHAT and CDR2 FQNNGV come from the germline V gene. The CDR3 here is CASGMGRGGTSGANVLTF. As DNA, the CDR3 is TGTGCCAGTGGGATGGGCAGGGGAGGCACGTCTGGGGCCAACGTCCTGACTTTC.

The sample holds a few counts of this clonotype. This rearrangement joins TRBV12-3 or TRBV12-4 to TRBJ1-6; D is perhaps TRBD1 (6 bases). CDR3 length equals 13 residues. V lost 8 bases and J lost 5, with 10 bases in between. CDR3: CASGGRHNSPLHF. CDR3 coding DNA: TGTGCCAGCGGGGGGCGTCATAATTCACCCCTCCACTTT.